This TCR beta chain comes out of a study of blood T cell repertoires in COVID-19 (dated by TCRdb to the early 2020s). Turning to the overall study: The collaborator samples originated in the United States, Italy and Spain and spanned the acute and convalescent phases of COVID-19. The samples were drawn from the first 160 participants of the ongoing ImmuneRACE study and from 1,254 subjects provided by 6 global collaborators. Subjects who had been exposed to COVID-19, were actively infected with it, or had recovered from it provided the deeply sampled blood TCRbeta repertoires that made up the dataset. The repertoires were released in a freely available public database intended as a resource for research on the immune response to SARS-CoV-2. A de-identified subject ID, COVID-19 status, age in years and sex were almost always included in the sample metadata. The material from the prospective study consisted of cDNA or gDNA derived from T cells, B-cell-depleted T cells, or PBMCs. Where available, HLA class I and class II types were taken from metadata supplied by the sample provider and were not determined by assay-based typing.

Each collaborating institution followed its own protocols to collect whole blood in K2EDTA tubes. Collaborator samples were shipped for TCRbeta analysis as frozen whole blood, isolated PBMCs, or DNA extracted from either sample type. With respect to this clone: No antigen is known for it. No base qualities exist here, and no much larger clone lies one base off it.

The CDR3, cysteine through phenylalanine, is 17 amino acids long. Only the CDR3 part of the read is kept: 51 bases, read in frame from the first base. V trim: 3 bases; J trim: 2 bases; unmatched bases: 7. The germline V gene supplies CDR1 KGHSH and CDR2 LQKENI. TCRbeta CDR3 regions were amplified from genomic DNA using the immunoSEQ Assay, a bias-controlled multiplex PCR. Processing in the source paper ran as follows. The number of nucleated cells in each sample was estimated by amplification of reference gene primers within the assay. Sequence reads were collapsed and filtered to measure the absolute abundance of every unique TCRbeta CDR3 rearrangement. Productive Simpson clonality was computed per sample as the square root of Simpson's diversity index over productive rearrangements. TCRdb carries this immuneACCESS record with in-frame sequences only. Its versions omit some clonotypes, under half of them owing to an unresolved V gene in the studies checked, with the rest unexplained. Clonal size and the V and J genes are those of that table, whereas D and trimming came from the DNA. The sample profile shows tens of thousands of clones; about four fifths of them were found once. About 5% of the sample is in the top ten clones.

What the authors observed across the whole study: Clinical and demographic metadata were provided uncurated, with the amount varying by source and participant.

Sequencing was carried out using peripheral blood. The chain uses TRBV18 and TRBJ2-1; a stretch of 10 junction bases matches TRBD1. The origin of this receptor is a woman in her fifties or sixties with acute or convalescent COVID-19. In nucleotides, the sequence is TGTGCCAGCTCACCCCCCGGGACAGGGGCGACCTACAATGAGCAGTTCTTC. Translated, this gives CASSPPGTGATYNEQFF.